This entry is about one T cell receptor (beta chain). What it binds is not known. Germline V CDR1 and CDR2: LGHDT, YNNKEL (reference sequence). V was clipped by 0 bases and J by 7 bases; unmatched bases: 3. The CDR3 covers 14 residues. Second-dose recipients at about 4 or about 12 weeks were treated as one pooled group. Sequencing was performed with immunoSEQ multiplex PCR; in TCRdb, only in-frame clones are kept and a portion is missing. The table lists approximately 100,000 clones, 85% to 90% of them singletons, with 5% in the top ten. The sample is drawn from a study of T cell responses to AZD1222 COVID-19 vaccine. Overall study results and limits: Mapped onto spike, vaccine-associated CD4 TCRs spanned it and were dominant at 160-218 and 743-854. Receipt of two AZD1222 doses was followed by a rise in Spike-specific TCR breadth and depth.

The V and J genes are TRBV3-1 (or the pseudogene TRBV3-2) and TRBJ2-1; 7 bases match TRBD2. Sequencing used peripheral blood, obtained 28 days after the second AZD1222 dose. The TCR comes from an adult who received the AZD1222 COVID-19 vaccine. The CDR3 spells CASSQDPSGNEQFF. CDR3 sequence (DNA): TGTGCCAGCAGCCAAGATCCTAGCGGAAATGAGCAGTTCTTC.